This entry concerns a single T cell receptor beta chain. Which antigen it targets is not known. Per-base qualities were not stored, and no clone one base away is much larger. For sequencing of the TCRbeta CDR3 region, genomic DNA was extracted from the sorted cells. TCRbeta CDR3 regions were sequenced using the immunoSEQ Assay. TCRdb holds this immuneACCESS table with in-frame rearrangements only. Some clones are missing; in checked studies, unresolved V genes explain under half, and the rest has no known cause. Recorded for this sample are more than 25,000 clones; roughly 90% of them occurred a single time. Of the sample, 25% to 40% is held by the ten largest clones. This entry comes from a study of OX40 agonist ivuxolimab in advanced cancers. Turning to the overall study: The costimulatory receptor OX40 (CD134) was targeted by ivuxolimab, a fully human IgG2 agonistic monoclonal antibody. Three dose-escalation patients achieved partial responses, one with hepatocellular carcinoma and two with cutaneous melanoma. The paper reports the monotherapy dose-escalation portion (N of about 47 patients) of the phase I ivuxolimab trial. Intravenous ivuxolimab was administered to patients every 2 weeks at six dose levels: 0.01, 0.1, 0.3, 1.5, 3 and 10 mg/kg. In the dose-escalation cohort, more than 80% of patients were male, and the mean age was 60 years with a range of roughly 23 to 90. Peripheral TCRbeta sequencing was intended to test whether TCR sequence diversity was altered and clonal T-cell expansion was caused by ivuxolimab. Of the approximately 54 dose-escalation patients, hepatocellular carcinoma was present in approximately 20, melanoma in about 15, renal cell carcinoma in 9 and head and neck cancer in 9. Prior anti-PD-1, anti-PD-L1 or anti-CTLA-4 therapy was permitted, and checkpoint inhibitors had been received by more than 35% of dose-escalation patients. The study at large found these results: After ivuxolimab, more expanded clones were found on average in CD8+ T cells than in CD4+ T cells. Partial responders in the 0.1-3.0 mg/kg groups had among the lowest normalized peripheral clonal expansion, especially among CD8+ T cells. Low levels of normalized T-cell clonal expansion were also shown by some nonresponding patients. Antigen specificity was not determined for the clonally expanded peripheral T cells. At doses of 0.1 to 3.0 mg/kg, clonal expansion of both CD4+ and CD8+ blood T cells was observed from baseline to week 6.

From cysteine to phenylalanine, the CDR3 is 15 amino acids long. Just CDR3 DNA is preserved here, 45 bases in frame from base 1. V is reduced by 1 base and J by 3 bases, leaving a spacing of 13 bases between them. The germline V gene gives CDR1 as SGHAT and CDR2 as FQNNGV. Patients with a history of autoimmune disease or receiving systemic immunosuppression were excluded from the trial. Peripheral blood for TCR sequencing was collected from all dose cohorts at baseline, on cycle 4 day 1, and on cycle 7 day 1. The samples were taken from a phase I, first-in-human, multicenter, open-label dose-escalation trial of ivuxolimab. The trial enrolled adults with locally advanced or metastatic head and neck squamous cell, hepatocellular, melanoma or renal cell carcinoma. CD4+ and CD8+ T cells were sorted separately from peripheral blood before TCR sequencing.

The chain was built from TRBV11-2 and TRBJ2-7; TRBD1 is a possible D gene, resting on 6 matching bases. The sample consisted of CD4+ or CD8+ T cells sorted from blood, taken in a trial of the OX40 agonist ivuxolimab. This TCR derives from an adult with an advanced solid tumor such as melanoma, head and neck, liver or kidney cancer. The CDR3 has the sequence CASSLAGTPYYEQYF. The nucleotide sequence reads TGTGCCAGCAGCTTAGCTGGGACACCTTACTACGAGCAGTACTTC.